This entry lists 14 T cell receptor beta chains sequenced from one sample in a study of T cell repertoires in cytomegalovirus infection. TCRdb recomputed calls from the reads with MiXCR, one row per CDR3 protein. This sample has 210,000 or so distinct CDR3 sequences; approximately 7% occur once, and the top ten carry about 6%. Sequenced material: PBMCs. Receptors were obtained from a human donor in good health (CMV status not recorded). Some clones in this sample may be carry-over from other donors' samples.

This clonotype was seen ten or more times. The rearrangement links TRBV7-2 to TRBJ1-2; D unresolved. The CDR3 covers 11 residues. Germline V gene lookup returns CDR1 SGHTA and CDR2 FQGNSA. Trimming took off 8 bases at V and 9 bases at J, with 13 bases between the two ends. The CDR3 reads CASGIDGRYTF. CDR3 sequence (DNA): TGTGCCAGCGGTATAGACGGGCGCTACACCTTC.

This clonotype was detected ten times or more. J is TRBJ1-1 and V is TRBV7-2; D remains ambiguous. The length of the CDR3 is 14 residues. Germline V gives CDR1 SGHTA, CDR2 FQGNSA. Deletions cut 5 bases from V and 4 bases from J, with 14 bases between. The CDR3 bases are TGTGCCAGCAGCCCTCAACCGCCGCTCACTGAAGCTTTCTTT. It translates to CASSPQPPLTEAFF. Drawing the rest from reference TRBV7-2 and TRBJ1-1, the complete variable domain is GAGVSQSPSNKVTEKGKDVELRCDPISGHTALYWYRQSLGQGLEFLIYFQGNSAPDKSGLPSDRFSAERTGGSVSTLTIQRTQQEDSAVYLCASSPQPPLTEAFFGQGTRLTVV.

In this sample, this clonotype turned up many times. This chain connects TRBV12-5 to TRBJ2-3; TRBD2 matches at 8 bases. This CDR3 region has 16 residues. V lost 2 bases and J lost 5; bases outside the gene matches: 9. Germline values: CDR1 LGHNT, CDR2 FRNRAP. The CDR3 reads CASGLPSGGDGDTQYF. CDR3 in DNA: TGTGCTAGTGGTTTGCCCAGCGGGGGAGATGGAGATACGCAGTATTTT.

The table lists this clonotype with many counts. The chain carries TRBV20-1 and TRBJ2-1; 12 positions match TRBD2. CDR3 length equals 17 residues. Germline V gene sequence: CDR1 DFQATT, CDR2 SNEGSKA (reference sequence). CDR3: CRCGASGGAVTYNEQFF. The CDR3 DNA follows: TGCAGGTGCGGGGCTAGCGGGGGGGCCGTCACGTACAATGAGCAGTTCTTC.

This clonotype was recorded many times. CDR3 DNA: TGTGCCATCAGTGACCTTGCCGCGCCCGGGGAGCTGTTTTTT. Encoded protein: CAISDLAAPGELFF. The rearrangement uses TRBV10-3 and TRBJ2-2; D is unclear. Trimming took 3 bases from V and 6 from J, leaving 11 bases between them. Germline V lookup: CDR1 ENHRY, CDR2 SYGVKD. The CDR3 is 14 residues long.

The rearrangement joins TRBV9 to TRBJ2-5; the D is unclear. The germline V gene encodes CDR1 SGDLS and CDR2 YYNGEE. V gave up 0 bases and J gave up 0 bases, with 3 bases separating them. CDR3 length equals 13 residues. The CDR3 sequence: CASSVADQETQYF. The CDR3 DNA reads as TGTGCCAGCAGCGTAGCAGACCAAGAGACCCAGTACTTC. The full variable domain, in which reference TRBV9 and TRBJ2-5 provide the parts outside the CDR3, is DSGVTQTPKHLITATGQRVTLRCSPRSGDLSVYWYQQSLDQGLQFLIQYYNGEERAKGNILERFSAQQFPDLHSELNLSSLELGDSALYFCASSVADQETQYFGPGTRLLVL.

There are many counts of this clonotype. V gene TRBV7-9 combines with J gene TRBJ2-6, with 8 positions matching TRBD1. J gave up 4 bases and V 5 bases, and 4 bases lay outside the gene matches. The germline V gene encodes CDR1 SEHNR and CDR2 FQNEAQ (reference sequence). CDR3 size: 15 residues. In DNA form, the CDR3 reads TGTGCCAGCAGCCGACAGGGGAGAGGGGCCAACGTCCTGACTTTC. Translation: CASSRQGRGANVLTF.

This clonotype was counted only a few times. The chain carries TRBV27 and TRBJ2-1; tentative D call: TRBD2 (5 bases). CDR3 length: 17 residues. The germline gives CDR1 MNHEY, CDR2 SMNVEV (reference sequence). V shed 2 bases and J shed 4 bases, with 18 bases lying between them. CDR3 protein: CASSLRPEGRPYNEQFF. The CDR3 DNA follows: TGTGCCAGCAGTTTACGACCTGAGGGAAGGCCTTACAATGAGCAGTTCTTC.

V and J are TRBV9 and TRBJ1-2, with 8 positions matching TRBD1. The germline V gene has CDR1 SGDLS and CDR2 YYNGEE. With 4 bases clipped from V and 6 bases from J, the junction kept 11 bases outside the gene matches. CDR3 size: 15 residues. The CDR3 loop reads CASSTGQGPIHGYTF. For the CDR3, the DNA is TGTGCCAGCAGCACTGGACAGGGACCTATTCATGGCTACACCTTC.

Ten or more counts support this clonotype. V and J are TRBV20-1 and TRBJ1-2; D is unclear. Germline V gives CDR1 DFQATT, CDR2 SNEGSKA (reference sequence). CDR3 size: 17 residues. Deletions cut 4 bases from V and 3 bases from J, with 24 bases between. CDR3 protein: CSAKTSEYSYADYGYTF. The DNA of the CDR3 is TGCAGTGCTAAAACGTCGGAATACTCCTACGCGGACTATGGCTACACCTTC.

Ten or more counts support this clonotype. CDR3 region: CASSQQGAAEAFF. The CDR3 DNA follows: TGTGCCAGCAGCCAGCAGGGGGCGGCTGAAGCTTTCTTT. This chain joins TRBV7-2 and TRBJ1-1; 8 bases agree with TRBD1. The CDR3 covers 13 residues. The germline V gene has CDR1 SGHTA and CDR2 FQGNSA. Trimming cost V 5 bases and J 6 bases; bases outside gene matches: 5.

This clonotype showed up many times. The chain is built from TRBV6-2 or TRBV6-3 and TRBJ2-7; D might be TRBD1 (6 bases). Germline V gene lookup returns CDR1 MNHEY and CDR2 SVGEGT. The CDR3 sequence is 13 residues long. Trimming stripped 6 bases from V and 3 bases from J, with 12 bases between. CDR3 sequence reads: CASREQGNYEQYF. CDR3 bases: TGTGCCAGCAGAGAACAGGGAAACTACGAGCAGTACTTC.

This clonotype was recorded at least ten times. J is TRBJ1-5 and V is TRBV7-8; TRBD1 might be the D (6 bases). The V and J ends lost 5 bases and 4 bases respectively, with 15 bases between them. Germline V gene lookup returns CDR1 SGHVS and CDR2 FQNEAQ. The CDR3 contains 15 residues. The CDR3: CASSPRRTGNQPQHF. CDR3 DNA sequence: TGTGCCAGCAGCCCCCGGAGAACAGGGAATCAGCCCCAGCATTTT.

This clonotype was found many times. The chain couples TRBV5-1 to TRBJ2-6; no firm D call. The CDR3 spans 12 residues. V was trimmed by 2 bases and J by 3 bases, leaving 0 bases between them. Germline-derived CDR1 and CDR2 are SGHRS and YFSETQ. This CDR3 reads CASSFGANVLTF. Written as DNA, the CDR3 is TGCGCCAGCAGCTTTGGGGCCAACGTCCTGACTTTC.